This T cell receptor (beta chain) was retrieved from a study of molecular identifiers for immune sequencing clone quantification. Whole-study findings and limits: Sharing of a barcode by identical TCR molecules could cause highly expanded clone sizes to be underestimated.

This clonotype was seen at least ten times. Its specificity is unknown. The length of the CDR3 is 15 residues. The ends were cut back, 4 bases at V and 3 bases at J, with 12 bases in the middle. Germline V CDR1 and CDR2: SGHDN, FVKESK. Sorted naive CD8 T cells were those defined as CD8+CD4-CCR7+CD45RA+. One entry per CDR3 protein results from TCRdb running MiXCR on the PCR reads. The sample contains 50,000 to 70,000 distinct CDR3 sequences, around 20% of which appear only once. The sample comprised naive CD8+ T cells from blood, with Jurkat cell RNA spiked in. Subset denoted: FACS-sorted CD8+CD4-CCR7+CD45RA+ naive T cells. The TCR comes from a human donor in good health. Some libraries in this study had Jurkat cell RNA spiked in. The rearrangement joins TRBV14 to TRBJ2-2, with D unresolved. The CDR3 region has the DNA TGTGCCAGCAGCCCATATACGGAGTACACCGGGGAGCTGTTTTTT. Protein: CASSPYTEYTGELFF.